The source of this T cell receptor beta chain is a study of monozygotic twins with inflammatory bowel disease. Study outcomes and limitations: Distinction of different T cell subtypes was not possible.

Each CDR3 protein gets one entry in TCRdb, which reprocessed the 5' RACE reads and gives no DNA. The listing contains roughly 330,000 distinct CDR3 sequences. The CDR3 extends over 16 amino acids. About this clonotype: Its antigen is as yet unknown.

The sequenced material came from blood. This sequence joins TRBV21-1 and TRBJ2-3; TCRdb's D call, TRBD1, is unchecked because there is no DNA. TRBV21-1 is noted as a pseudogene. The TCR sequence derives from a human donor with ulcerative colitis or Crohn's disease, or a healthy co-twin of an affected twin (not recorded which). The CDR3: CASSFSGTKGPDTQYF.